What follows are 29 T cell receptor beta chains derived from one specimen sequenced in a study of beta chain features in type 1 diabetes. Study observations and caveats: Type 1 diabetes patients had TCRB CDR3s that were shorter (moderately but significantly so) in all four CD4+ subsets.

The entirety of the isolated RNA underwent reverse transcription, so expressed TCRB transcripts were sequenced. TCRdb's table, derived via immunoSEQ multiplex PCR, lists solely in-frame clones and lacks some. The repertoire holds a few hundred thousand clones, about 13% seen once, with roughly 0.015% in the top ten. These receptors' targets are unknown. Sample: naive CD4+ T cells from blood. The receptors stem from a young woman with type 1 diabetes.

The chain combines TRBV11-2 with TRBJ1-4, with 7 bases identical to TRBD1. The V segment lost 5 bases and the J segment 12 bases; nucleotides outside the gene matches: 12. This CDR3 is 14 amino acids long. The V gene's germline CDR1 is SGHAT and CDR2 FQNNGV. The CDR3 DNA reads TGTGCCAGCAGCCAAATCCGACAGGGAAGGGAACTGTTTTTT. It encodes CASSQIRQGRELFF.

V gene TRBV18 combines with J gene TRBJ2-3; perhaps TRBD2 as D (5 bases). The germline V gene encodes CDR1 KGHSH and CDR2 LQKENI. The ends were cut back, 3 bases at V and 3 bases at J, with 10 bases in the middle. The CDR3 extends over 14 amino acids. CDR3 sequence: CASSPGRTTDTQYF. CDR3 nucleotide sequence: TGTGCCAGCTCACCTGGACGGACTACAGATACGCAGTATTTT.

The chain recombines TRBV29-1 with TRBJ1-5, with a tentative D call TRBD1 (6 bases). The CDR3 spans 13 residues. The germline gives CDR1 SQVTM, CDR2 ANQGSEA. Trimming pared 6 bases from V and 5 bases from J, leaving 14 bases between. CDR3 residues: CSVAQGSDQPQHF. The CDR3 DNA follows: TGCAGCGTAGCACAGGGAAGCGATCAGCCCCAGCATTTT.

This sequence joins TRBV2 and TRBJ2-4; 8 bases agree with TRBD2. The V and J ends lost 6 bases and 7 bases, in that order; junction bases with no gene match: 11. The CDR3 is 15 amino acids. Germline assignment: CDR1 SNHLY and CDR2 FYNNEI. The CDR3 DNA reads as TGTGCCAGCAGCCAAATTAGCGGGATGCGGAACATTCAGTACTTC. Translating gives CASSQISGMRNIQYF. The complete variable domain, with remaining parts taken from reference TRBV2 and TRBJ2-4, reads EPEVTQTPSHQVTQMGQEVILRCVPISNHLYFYWYRQILGQKVEFLVSFYNNEISEKSEIFDDQFSVERPDGSNFTLKIRSTKLEDSAMYFCASSQISGMRNIQYFGAGTRLSVL.

Only a few counts were recorded for this clone. This rearrangement joins TRBV29-1 to TRBJ2-7; TRBD1 is a possible D gene (5 bases). Germline CDR1 is SQVTM and CDR2 is ANQGSEA. The CDR3 is 11 residues long. V lost 4 bases and J lost 6, with 10 bases in between. The CDR3 protein is CSVVWGLEQYV. The CDR3 DNA reads TGCAGCGTTGTCTGGGGCCTCGAGCAGTACGTC.

This clone was counted only a few times. The chain is built from TRBV28 and TRBJ1-2; 8 bases fit TRBD1. The CDR3 sequence is 14 residues long. With V trimmed by 4 bases and J by 4 bases, 5 bases remained unmatched. The germline V gene encodes CDR1 MDHEN and CDR2 SYDVKM. The chain's CDR3 is CASSWTGSFYGYTF. Written as DNA, the CDR3 is TGTGCCAGCAGTTGGACAGGGTCCTTCTATGGCTACACCTTC.

This chain uses TRBV20-1 with TRBJ1-2; D not certain. Trimming cost V 2 bases and J 7 bases, with 8 bases left between them. The CDR3 covers 11 residues. Germline V CDR1 and CDR2: DFQATT, SNEGSKA (reference sequence). The chain's CDR3 is CSARMDSGYTF. The CDR3 DNA follows: TGCAGTGCTAGAATGGACTCTGGCTACACCTTC.

This clone was detected only a few times. The same CDR3 is also encoded by other DNA sequences in this sample. The genes are TRBV28 and TRBJ1-1, with a weak D call TRBD1 (5 bases). Trimming stripped 6 bases from V and 1 base from J, with 9 bases between. Germline loops: CDR1 MDHEN, CDR2 SYDVKM. The length of the CDR3 is 13 residues. As DNA, the CDR3 is TGTGCCAGCAGCCCAGGGCAGAACACTGAAGCTTTCTTT. Its protein is CASSPGQNTEAFF.

The chain recombines TRBV7-2 with TRBJ2-3, with TRBD2 as a possible D gene (5 bases). V was shortened by 3 bases and J by 1 base, with 14 bases between the two germline ends. This CDR3 is 16 amino acids long. The germline V gene has CDR1 SGHTA and CDR2 FQGNSA. DNA of the CDR3: TGTGCCAGCAGCTTTATGCCCGTGGGAGGCACAGATACGCAGTATTTT. It is translated as CASSFMPVGGTDTQYF.

This clone was detected a few times. The genes are TRBV25-1 and TRBJ2-3, with D perhaps matching TRBD2 (6 bases). There are 12 residues in the CDR3. Germline V gene sequence: CDR1 MGHDK, CDR2 SYGVNS. V shed 4 bases and J shed 8 bases, with 10 bases lying between them. The chain's CDR3 is CASSGGDRTQYF. The DNA for the CDR3 is TGTGCCAGCAGTGGGGGGGATCGTACGCAGTATTTT.

This clone was observed a few times. This chain joins TRBV5-8 and TRBJ2-3; maybe TRBD2 (6 bases). The CDR3 length is 17 residues. Trimming left V 1 base short and J 2 bases short, with 17 bases between. Germline CDR1 SGHTS, CDR2 YDEGEE. CDR3 nucleotide sequence: TGTGCCAGCAGCTTGCGGGGTCTGGGAGGCTACACAGATACGCAGTATTTT. The encoded protein is CASSLRGLGGYTDTQYF. The whole variable domain, filled in from reference TRBV5-8 and TRBJ2-3, reads EAGVTQSPTHLIKTRGQQATLRCSPISGHTSVYWYQQALGLGLQFLLWYDEGEERNRGNFPPRFSGRQFPNYSSELNVNALELEDSALYLCASSLRGLGGYTDTQYFGPGTRLTVL.

This clone was detected only a few times. CDR3 in amino acids: CASSSGGANVLTF. For the CDR3, the DNA is TGTGCCAGCAGCTCCGGTGGGGCCAACGTCCTGACTTTC. V gene TRBV7-9 combines with J gene TRBJ2-6, with D unclear. The germline CDR1 and CDR2 sequences are SEHNR and FQNEAQ (reference sequence). V was cut by 4 bases and J by 3 bases, with 4 bases left in between. CDR3 length equals 13 residues. Full variable domain (missing parts from reference TRBV7-9 and TRBJ2-6): DTGVSQNPRHKITKRGQNVTFRCDPISEHNRLYWYRQTLGQGPEFLTYFQNEAQLEKSRLLSDRFSAERPKGSFSTLEIQRTEQGDSAMYLCASSSGGANVLTFGAGSRLTVL.

This clone was detected only a few times. V gene TRBV11-2 combines with J gene TRBJ2-1; no firm D call. Trimming pared 3 bases from V and 7 bases from J, leaving 7 bases between. This CDR3 has 12 amino acids. Germline CDR1 and CDR2: SGHAT and FQNNGV. The CDR3 bases are TGTGCCAGCAGCTTCCAAATGAATGAGCAGTTCTTC. This gives the protein CASSFQMNEQFF.

This clone was detected a few times. The chain's CDR3 is CAWSVGRGWVGEQFF. The CDR3 bases are TGTGCCTGGAGTGTAGGAAGGGGGTGGGTTGGAGAGCAGTTCTTC. This chain uses TRBV30 with TRBJ2-1; a weak D match, TRBD1 (6 bases). V was trimmed by 0 bases and J by 10 bases, leaving 19 bases between them. CDR1 and CDR2 from the germline V gene are GTSNPN and SVGIG (reference sequence). The CDR3 spans 15 residues.

This clone was counted between two and nine times. The CDR3 sequence: CAWSSLAGEQYV. The CDR3 DNA reads as TGTGCCTGGAGTTCCCTAGCGGGAGAGCAGTACGTC. The chain combines TRBV30 with TRBJ2-7, with 9 bases matching TRBD2. The CDR3 runs 12 residues. V shed 2 bases and J 7 bases; nucleotides not matched to a gene: 3. Germline assignment: CDR1 GTSNPN and CDR2 SVGIG (reference sequence).

This clone was counted a few times. V and J are TRBV5-1 and TRBJ2-1; tentatively, D is TRBD2 (5 bases). The CDR3 sequence is 16 residues long. CDR1 is SGHRS and CDR2 is YFSETQ in the germline V gene. The V gene lost 1 base and the J gene lost 4 bases, with 15 bases spanning the gap. CDR3 protein: CASSLWGVGQYNEQFF. The DNA for the CDR3 is TGCGCCAGCAGCTTGTGGGGAGTCGGGCAGTACAATGAGCAGTTCTTC.

V is TRBV6-5 and J is TRBJ2-1; 9 bases are a match to TRBD2. This CDR3 spans 15 amino acids. Germline loops: CDR1 MNHEY, CDR2 SVGAGI. V shed 4 bases, J shed 2 bases, and the junction held 3 bases outside the gene matches. DNA of the CDR3: TGTGCCAGCAGTTGGACTAGCGCACCCTACAATGAGCAGTTCTTC. The encoded protein is CASSWTSAPYNEQFF.

This clone was seen a handful of times. The chain recombines TRBV30 with TRBJ2-1; TRBD2 matches at 11 bases. The CDR3 has 12 amino acids. With V trimmed by 5 bases and J by 7 bases, 1 base remained unmatched. Germline-derived CDR1 and CDR2 are GTSNPN and SVGIG (reference sequence). The CDR3 reads CAWVAGGNEQFF. CDR3 bases: TGTGCCTGGGTAGCGGGAGGGAATGAGCAGTTCTTC.

This clone was recorded a few times. The gene calls are TRBV25-1 and TRBJ1-1; D gene unclear. CDR1 and CDR2 from the germline V gene are MGHDK and SYGVNS. Trimming pared 1 base from V and 0 bases from J, leaving 12 bases between. The CDR3 has 16 residues. Here the CDR3 reads CASSELRGTVNTEAFF. The CDR3 DNA sequence: TGTGCCAGCAGTGAATTACGTGGCACCGTGAACACTGAAGCTTTCTTT.

This clone was observed a handful of times. CDR3 in amino acids: CASSGQGARYEQFF. Written as DNA, the CDR3 is TGTGCCAGCAGTGGACAGGGGGCGAGGTATGAGCAGTTCTTC. The J gene is TRBJ2-1, the V gene TRBV2, with 10 bases lining up with TRBD1. This CDR3 has 14 amino acids. In germline, CDR1 is SNHLY, CDR2 FYNNEI. With 4 bases clipped from V and 8 bases from J, the junction kept 5 bases outside the gene matches.

The gene calls are TRBV30 and TRBJ1-1; 8 bases match TRBD1. Trimming removed 2 bases from V and 2 bases from J; junction bases left unmatched: 10. This CDR3 spans 16 amino acids. Germline V gene lookup returns CDR1 GTSNPN and CDR2 SVGIG (reference sequence). CDR3 sequence (DNA): TGTGCCTGGAGTAAACCAGACAGGGGCTATAACACTGAAGCTTTCTTT. Residues: CAWSKPDRGYNTEAFF.

This clone was picked up a small number of times. CDR3 bases: TGCGCCAGCAGCCTCATCATGACAGAGTCAAACACTGAAGCTTTCTTT. It codes for CASSLIMTESNTEAFF. The V call is TRBV4-1, the J call TRBJ1-1, with D maybe TRBD1 (5 bases). The CDR3 has 16 residues. Trimming shortened V by 4 bases and J by 2 bases, and 17 bases separated the two germline ends. Per germline, CDR1 MGHRA and CDR2 YSYEKL.

This clone was observed a few times. J is TRBJ2-1 and V is TRBV5-1; D possibly corresponds to TRBD1 (6 bases). CDR1 SGHRS and CDR2 YFSETQ come from the germline V gene. Trimming cost V 4 bases and J 5 bases, with 16 bases left between them. The CDR3 consists of 15 residues. The CDR3 here is CASSNLGTLHNEQFF. The CDR3 DNA is TGCGCCAGCAGCAACCTCGGGACACTTCACAATGAGCAGTTCTTC.

This clone was observed a handful of times. The gene calls are TRBV18 and TRBJ2-7; 9 bases are shared with TRBD2. With 2 bases clipped from V and 6 bases from J, the junction kept 8 bases outside the gene matches. The CDR3 sequence is 15 residues long. Germline V gene data show CDR1 as KGHSH and CDR2 as LQKENI. CDR3 sequence: CASSPTSGRQSEQYF. For the CDR3, the DNA is TGTGCCAGCTCACCAACCAGCGGGAGGCAATCCGAGCAGTACTTC.

Here the CDR3 reads CASSVMGRQGIYNEQFF. DNA for the CDR3: TGTGCCAGCAGCGTTATGGGCCGACAGGGAATATACAATGAGCAGTTCTTC. The chain combines TRBV7-9 with TRBJ2-1; 7 bases line up with TRBD1. This CDR3 region has 17 residues. J gave up 4 bases and V 5 bases, and 14 bases lay outside the gene matches. Germline lookup yields CDR1 SEHNR and CDR2 FQNEAQ (reference sequence).

The rearrangement links TRBV7-3 to TRBJ2-1, with TRBD1 matching over 11 bases. With 5 bases clipped from V and 6 bases from J, the junction kept 9 bases outside the gene matches. Germline V gene data show CDR1 as SGHTA and CDR2 as FQGTGA. The length of the CDR3 is 16 residues. The CDR3 bases are TGTGCCAGCAGCGAGATGTCCGGGACAGGGGGCAATGAGCAGTTCTTC. Translation: CASSEMSGTGGNEQFF.

V is TRBV5-8 and J is TRBJ2-1; D perhaps matches TRBD1 (6 bases). Germline V gives CDR1 SGHTS, CDR2 YDEGEE. The CDR3 spans 17 residues. The V and J ends lost 0 bases and 3 bases respectively, with 16 bases between them. CDR3 sequence reads: CASSLAKDSWGYNEQFF. The CDR3 DNA reads TGTGCCAGCAGCTTGGCCAAGGACAGCTGGGGCTACAATGAGCAGTTCTTC.

This clone turned up a few times. V is TRBV5-1 and J is TRBJ2-4, with D maybe TRBD1 (6 bases). Trimming removed 7 bases from V and 0 bases from J, with 11 bases in between. CDR3 length: 14 amino acids. The V gene's germline CDR1 is SGHRS and CDR2 YFSETQ. The DNA for the CDR3 is TGCGCCAGCGGAACAGGGATAGCCAAAAACATTCAGTACTTC. This encodes CASGTGIAKNIQYF.

V is TRBV28 and J is TRBJ1-2; TRBD1 matches at 8 bases. Trimming at V came to 4 bases and at J to 10 bases, leaving 14 bases not matched to a gene. The germline CDR1 and CDR2 sequences are MDHEN and SYDVKM. This CDR3 region has 15 residues. CDR3: CASSSNRGLLVDYTF. For the CDR3, the DNA is TGTGCCAGCAGTTCTAACAGGGGGTTGCTTGTAGACTACACCTTC.